The 11 T cell receptor beta chains presented below share a single source sample, sequenced in a study of blood T cell repertoires in COVID-19. Using immunoSEQ multiplex PCR, the repertoire was profiled, and TCRdb retains in-frame clones only, with some absent. This table has about 150,000 clones, 80% to 85% appearing once. The specimen was peripheral blood. All receptors come from a man between 65 and 80 years old with active or convalescent COVID-19.

This clone was observed a few times. The rearrangement links TRBV5-4 to TRBJ1-2; 7 bases are shared with TRBD1. The ends lost 4 bases at V and 8 bases at J; junction bases unmatched: 17. Germline V gene data show CDR1 as SGHNT and CDR2 as YYREEE (reference sequence). The CDR3 runs 16 residues. The CDR3 region has the DNA TGTGCCAGCAGCAACGACAGGGCCTGGTACTCTATGGGCTACACCTTC. The encoded protein is CASSNDRAWYSMGYTF.

The V and J genes are TRBV4-3 and TRBJ2-7; TRBD2 aligns across 11 bases. The germline gives CDR1 LGHNA, CDR2 YSLEER. This CDR3 contains 15 residues. Trimming at V came to 4 bases and at J to 2 bases, leaving 4 bases not matched to a gene. The DNA for the CDR3 is TGCGCCAGCAGCCTAACGACTAGCGGGGCCTACGAGCAGTACTTC. This sequence encodes CASSLTTSGAYEQYF.

The sample holds one count of this clone. The chain couples TRBV9 to TRBJ2-3; D may be TRBD1 (5 bases). The V end was cut by 2 bases, the J end by 1 base, with 5 bases between. CDR1 is SGDLS, CDR2 YYNGEE, per germline. CDR3 length: 13 amino acids. CDR3 amino acids: CASSVRGTDTQYF. For the CDR3, the DNA is TGTGCCAGCAGCGTCAGGGGCACAGATACGCAGTATTTT.

V usage is TRBV19 and J usage is TRBJ1-1, with 9 nucleotides matching TRBD1. V was clipped by 4 bases and J by 5 bases; unmatched bases: 2. This CDR3 region has 13 residues. Looked up from germline, CDR1 is LNHDA and CDR2 is SQIVND (reference sequence). The CDR3 nucleotides read TGTGCCAGTAGTAGACAGGGGGGGACTGAAGCTTTCTTT. This encodes CASSRQGGTEAFF.

V and J are TRBV6-5 and TRBJ2-2; 11 nucleotides agree with TRBD1. Trimming took 7 bases from V and 5 from J; bases not matched to a gene: 3. CDR1 is MNHEY, CDR2 SVGAGI, per germline. This CDR3 is 14 amino acids long. This CDR3 is CASTGDRGTGELFF. In DNA, the CDR3 is TGTGCCAGCACCGGGGACAGGGGGACCGGGGAGCTGTTTTTT.

For the CDR3, the DNA is TGTGCCAGTACGGGAAACACCGGGGAGCTGTTTTTT. Protein: CASTGNTGELFF. This chain links TRBV19 with TRBJ2-2, with a weak D call TRBD2 (5 bases). The V gene's germline CDR1 is LNHDA and CDR2 SQIVND (reference sequence). The CDR3 contains 12 residues. The V and J ends lost 7 bases and 2 bases respectively, with 5 bases between them.

The chain joins TRBV11-2 to TRBJ1-1; D possibly corresponds to TRBD1 (5 bases). Germline assignment: CDR1 SGHAT and CDR2 FQNNGV. The CDR3 sequence is 14 residues long. V was trimmed by 3 bases and J by 6 bases, leaving 14 bases between them. The CDR3 loop is CASSFATGGSEAFF. CDR3 sequence (DNA): TGTGCCAGCAGCTTCGCCACCGGGGGGTCTGAAGCTTTCTTT. The variable domain in full, completed from reference TRBV11-2 and TRBJ1-1, reads EAGVAQSPRYKIIEKRQSVAFWCNPISGHATLYWYQQILGQGPKLLIQFQNNGVVDDSQLPKDRFSAERLKGVDSTLKIQPAKLEDSAVYLCASSFATGGSEAFFGQGTRLTVV.

V usage is TRBV11-3 and J usage is TRBJ2-2; weak D call: TRBD2 (6 bases). V was pared by 5 bases and J by 5 bases, with 12 bases between. Germline V gene lookup returns CDR1 SGHNT and CDR2 YENEEA. The CDR3 is 14 amino acids. CDR3 coding DNA: TGTGCCAGCAGCGGGCGGGGCCTAACCGGGGAGCTGTTTTTT. It encodes CASSGRGLTGELFF. Filled out from reference TRBV11-3 and TRBJ2-2, the complete variable domain reads EAGVVQSPRYKIIEKKQPVAFWCNPISGHNTLYWYLQNLGQGPELLIRYENEEAVDDSQLPKDRFSAERLKGVDSTLKIQPAELGDSAVYLCASSGRGLTGELFFGEGSRLTVL.

The chain combines TRBV6-5 with TRBJ2-7; D possibly corresponds to TRBD2 (5 bases). Germline V gene sequence: CDR1 MNHEY, CDR2 SVGAGI. V dropped 5 bases and J dropped 7 bases, with 12 bases sitting between them. CDR3 length: 12 amino acids. The CDR3 region is CASSIRSGEQYF. For the CDR3, the DNA is TGTGCCAGCAGTATAAGGTCGGGGGAGCAGTACTTC.

V usage is TRBV29-1 and J usage is TRBJ1-1, with TRBD1 as a possible D gene (6 bases). The CDR3 extends over 10 amino acids. The V gene lost 0 bases and the J gene lost 12 bases, with 8 bases spanning the gap. Germline V CDR1 and CDR2: SQVTM, ANQGSEA. The CDR3: CSVEEGATFF. In nucleotides, the CDR3 is TGCAGCGTTGAAGAGGGGGCTACTTTCTTT.

The chain employs TRBV10-3 and TRBJ1-5, with D tentatively TRBD1 (5 bases). From germline, CDR1 is ENHRY and CDR2 SYGVKD. The CDR3 contains 14 residues. The V gene lost 9 bases and the J gene lost 1 base, with 13 bases spanning the gap. CDR3 residues: CAIGAGASNQPQHF. DNA of the CDR3: TGTGCCATTGGGGCTGGGGCAAGCAATCAGCCCCAGCATTTT.